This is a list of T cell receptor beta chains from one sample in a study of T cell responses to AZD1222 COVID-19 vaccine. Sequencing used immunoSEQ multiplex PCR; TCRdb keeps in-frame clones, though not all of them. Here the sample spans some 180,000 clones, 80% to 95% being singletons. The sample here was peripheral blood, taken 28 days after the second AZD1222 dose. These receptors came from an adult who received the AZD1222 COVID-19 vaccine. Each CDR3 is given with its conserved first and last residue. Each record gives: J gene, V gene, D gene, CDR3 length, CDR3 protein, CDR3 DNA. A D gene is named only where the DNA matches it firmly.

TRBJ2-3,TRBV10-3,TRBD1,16,CAISGGTGGRWDTQYF,TGTGCCATCAGTGGTGGGACAGGGGGCAGGTGGGATACGCAGTATTTT
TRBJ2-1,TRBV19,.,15,CASSIAGSSYNEQFF,TGTGCCAGTAGTATAGCGGGGAGCTCCTACAATGAGCAGTTCTTC
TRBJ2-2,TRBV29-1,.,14,CSTSGNSNTGELFF,TGCAGTACCTCCGGGAACTCGAACACCGGGGAGCTGTTTTTT
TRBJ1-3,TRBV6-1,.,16,CASSEAGRRSGNTIYF,TGTGCCAGCAGTGAAGCGGGCCGACGCTCTGGAAACACCATATATTTT
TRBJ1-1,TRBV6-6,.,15,CASSYLGFLGTEAFF,TGTGCCAGCAGTTACCTCGGTTTCCTGGGGACTGAAGCTTTCTTT
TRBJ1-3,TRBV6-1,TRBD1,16,CASSDHGTGSGNTIYF,TGTGCCAGCAGTGATCATGGGACAGGATCAGGAAACACCATATATTTT
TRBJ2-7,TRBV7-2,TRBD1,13,CASSFRDRDEQYF,TGTGCCAGCAGCTTTCGAGACAGGGACGAGCAGTACTTC
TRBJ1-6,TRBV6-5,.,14,CASTLGQANSPLHF,TGTGCCAGCACCTTGGGCCAAGCCAATTCACCCCTCCACTTT
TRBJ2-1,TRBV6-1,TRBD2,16,CASSGASGSFYNEQFF,TGTGCCAGCAGTGGGGCTAGCGGGAGTTTCTACAATGAGCAGTTCTTC
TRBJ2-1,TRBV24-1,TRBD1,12,CATNRGTGEQFF,TGTGCCACCAACCGTGGGACAGGGGAGCAGTTCTTC